This TCR beta chain originates from a study of CD8+ T cells in alopecia areata. Notes on the study in general: Many of the expanded lesional clones endured in scalp and blood while on tofacitinib.

As for treatment: oral pan-JAK inhibitor, 5-10 mg twice daily. It was from alopecia areata patients that lesional scalp punch biopsies and peripheral blood were collected. As for this clone: What it recognizes is unknown.

J was trimmed by 12 bases and V by 5 bases; bases with no gene match: 8. CDR1 and CDR2 (germline): SEHNR, FQNEAQ (reference sequence). CDR3 length: 12 residues. cDNA serving as the sequencing template came from extracted, reverse transcribed RNA. Only in-frame clones appear in the TCRdb table, and some are missing; sequencing was by immunoSEQ multiplex PCR. The table includes some 130,000 clones, 50% to 65% detected once. The chain carries TRBV7-9 and TRBJ2-7; 9 positions agree with TRBD1. The origin of this receptor is a human donor with alopecia areata. The specimen was CD8+ T cells sorted from blood, collected at week 4, from a patient treated with tofacitinib. The CDR3: CASSATGGEGYF. The CDR3 nucleotides read TGTGCCAGCAGCGCCACAGGGGGCGAGGGGTACTTC.